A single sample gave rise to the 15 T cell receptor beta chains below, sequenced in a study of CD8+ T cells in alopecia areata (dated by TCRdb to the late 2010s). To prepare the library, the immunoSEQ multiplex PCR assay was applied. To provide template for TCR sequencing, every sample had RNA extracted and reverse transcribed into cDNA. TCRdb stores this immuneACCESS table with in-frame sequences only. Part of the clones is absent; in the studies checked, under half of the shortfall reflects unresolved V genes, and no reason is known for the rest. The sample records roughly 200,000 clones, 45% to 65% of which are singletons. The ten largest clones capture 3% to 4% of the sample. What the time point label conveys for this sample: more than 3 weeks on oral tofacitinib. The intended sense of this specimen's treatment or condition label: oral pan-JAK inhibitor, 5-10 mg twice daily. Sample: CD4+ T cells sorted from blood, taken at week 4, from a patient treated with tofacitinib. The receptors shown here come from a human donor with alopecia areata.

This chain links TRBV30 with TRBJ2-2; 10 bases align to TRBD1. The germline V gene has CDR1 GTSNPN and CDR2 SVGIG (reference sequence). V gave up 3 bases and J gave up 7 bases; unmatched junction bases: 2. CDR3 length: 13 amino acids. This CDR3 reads CAWRDRGLGELFF. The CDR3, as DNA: TGTGCCTGGAGAGACAGGGGGCTCGGGGAGCTGTTTTTT.

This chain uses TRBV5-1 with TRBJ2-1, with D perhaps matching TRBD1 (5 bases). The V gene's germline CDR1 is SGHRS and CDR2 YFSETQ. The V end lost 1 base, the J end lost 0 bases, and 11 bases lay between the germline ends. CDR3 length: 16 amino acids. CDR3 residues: CASSLTRAGSYNEQFF. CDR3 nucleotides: TGCGCCAGCAGCTTGACCAGGGCAGGCTCCTACAATGAGCAGTTCTTC.

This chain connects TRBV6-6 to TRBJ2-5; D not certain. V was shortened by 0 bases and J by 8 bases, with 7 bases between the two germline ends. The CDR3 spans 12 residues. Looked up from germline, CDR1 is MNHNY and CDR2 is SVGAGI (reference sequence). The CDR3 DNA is TGTGCCAGCAGTTACTCGCCGGGCACCCAGTACTTC. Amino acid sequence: CASSYSPGTQYF.

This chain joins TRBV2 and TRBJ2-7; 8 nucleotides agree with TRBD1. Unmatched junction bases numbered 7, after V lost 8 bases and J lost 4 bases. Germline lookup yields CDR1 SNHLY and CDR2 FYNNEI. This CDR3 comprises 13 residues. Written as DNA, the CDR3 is TGTGCCAGCCTGAGACAGGGGAAATACGAGCAGTACTTC. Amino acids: CASLRQGKYEQYF.

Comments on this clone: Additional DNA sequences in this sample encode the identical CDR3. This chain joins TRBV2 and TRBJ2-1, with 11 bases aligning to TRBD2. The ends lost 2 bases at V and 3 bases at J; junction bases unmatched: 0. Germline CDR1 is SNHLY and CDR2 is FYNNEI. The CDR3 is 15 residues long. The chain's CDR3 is CASSELAGGYNEQFF. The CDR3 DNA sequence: TGTGCCAGCAGTGAACTAGCGGGGGGCTACAATGAGCAGTTCTTC.

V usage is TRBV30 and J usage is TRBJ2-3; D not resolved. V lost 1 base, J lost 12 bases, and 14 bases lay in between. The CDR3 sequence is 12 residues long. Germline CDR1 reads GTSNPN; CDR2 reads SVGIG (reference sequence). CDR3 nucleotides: TGTGCCTGGAGTGCCCCGGCCTTAATTCAGTATTTT. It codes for CAWSAPALIQYF.

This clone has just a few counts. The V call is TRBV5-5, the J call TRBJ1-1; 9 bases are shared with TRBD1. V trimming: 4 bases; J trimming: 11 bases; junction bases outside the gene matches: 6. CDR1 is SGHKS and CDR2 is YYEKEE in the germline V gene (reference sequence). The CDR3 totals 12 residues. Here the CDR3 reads CASSAQGAGAFF. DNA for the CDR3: TGTGCCAGCAGCGCACAGGGGGCTGGGGCTTTCTTT.

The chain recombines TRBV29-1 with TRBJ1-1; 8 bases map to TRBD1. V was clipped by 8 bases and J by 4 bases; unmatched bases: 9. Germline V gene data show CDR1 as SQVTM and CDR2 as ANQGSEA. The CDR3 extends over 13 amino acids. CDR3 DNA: TGCAGCCTCTGGACAGGGACCCGCACTGAAGCTTTCTTT. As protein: CSLWTGTRTEAFF.

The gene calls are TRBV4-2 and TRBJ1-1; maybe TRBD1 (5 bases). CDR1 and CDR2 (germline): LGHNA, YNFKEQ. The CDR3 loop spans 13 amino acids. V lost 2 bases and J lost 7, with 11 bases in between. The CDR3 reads CASSQLQGYEAFF. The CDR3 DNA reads TGTGCCAGCAGCCAACTGCAGGGCTATGAAGCTTTCTTT.

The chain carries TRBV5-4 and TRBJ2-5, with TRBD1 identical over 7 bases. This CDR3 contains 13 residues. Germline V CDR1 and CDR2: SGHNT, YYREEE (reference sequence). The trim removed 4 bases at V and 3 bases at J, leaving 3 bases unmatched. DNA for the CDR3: TGTGCCAGCAGCCGTCAGGGGGAAGAGACCCAGTACTTC. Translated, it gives CASSRQGEETQYF.

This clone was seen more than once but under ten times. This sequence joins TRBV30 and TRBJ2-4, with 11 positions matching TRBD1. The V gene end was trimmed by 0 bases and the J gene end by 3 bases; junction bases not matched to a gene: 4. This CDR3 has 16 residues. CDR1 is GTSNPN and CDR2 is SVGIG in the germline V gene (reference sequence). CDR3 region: CAWSVAGTGGKNIQYF. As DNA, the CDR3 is TGTGCCTGGAGTGTAGCCGGGACAGGGGGCAAAAACATTCAGTACTTC.

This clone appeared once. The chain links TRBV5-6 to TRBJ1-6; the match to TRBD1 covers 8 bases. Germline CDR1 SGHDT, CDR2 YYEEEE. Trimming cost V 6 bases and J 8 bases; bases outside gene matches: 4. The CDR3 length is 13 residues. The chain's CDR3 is CASTTTGDSPLHF. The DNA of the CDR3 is TGTGCCAGCACCACGACAGGGGATTCACCCCTCCACTTT. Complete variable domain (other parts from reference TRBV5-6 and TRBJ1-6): DAGVTQSPTHLIKTRGQQVTLRCSPKSGHDTVSWYQQALGQGPQFIFQYYEEEERQRGNFPDRFSGHQFPNYSSELNVNALLLGDSALYLCASTTTGDSPLHFGNGTRLTVT.

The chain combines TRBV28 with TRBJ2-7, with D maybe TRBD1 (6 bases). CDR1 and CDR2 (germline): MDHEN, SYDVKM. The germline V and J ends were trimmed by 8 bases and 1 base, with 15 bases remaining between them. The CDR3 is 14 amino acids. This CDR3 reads CASGFGQSSYEQYF. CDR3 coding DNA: TGTGCCAGCGGCTTTGGACAGTCGTCCTACGAGCAGTACTTC.

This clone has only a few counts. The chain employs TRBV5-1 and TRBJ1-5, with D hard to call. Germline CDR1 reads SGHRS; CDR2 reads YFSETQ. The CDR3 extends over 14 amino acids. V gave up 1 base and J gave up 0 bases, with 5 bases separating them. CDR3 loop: CASSLSGSNQPQHF. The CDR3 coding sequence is TGCGCCAGCAGCTTGTCAGGTAGCAATCAGCCCCAGCATTTT.

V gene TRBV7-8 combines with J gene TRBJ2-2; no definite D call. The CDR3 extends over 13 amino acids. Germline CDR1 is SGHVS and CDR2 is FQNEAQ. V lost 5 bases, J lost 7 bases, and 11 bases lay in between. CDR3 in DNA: TGTGCCAGCAGCGGAATGTTGGTCGGGGAGCTGTTTTTT. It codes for CASSGMLVGELFF.